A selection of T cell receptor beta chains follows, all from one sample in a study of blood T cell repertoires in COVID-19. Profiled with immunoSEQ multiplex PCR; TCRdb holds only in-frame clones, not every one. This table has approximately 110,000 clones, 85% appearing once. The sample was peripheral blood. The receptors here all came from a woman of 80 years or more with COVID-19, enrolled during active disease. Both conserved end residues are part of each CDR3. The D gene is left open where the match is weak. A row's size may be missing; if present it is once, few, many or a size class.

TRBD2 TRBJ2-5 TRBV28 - TGTGCCAGCAGTTGGGGCGGCGGGAGGCTCCAAGAGACCCAGTACTTC CASSWGGGRLQETQYF
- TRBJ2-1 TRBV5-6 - TGTGCCAGCAGCTTCACCAGGTACAATGAGCAGTTCTTC CASSFTRYNEQFF
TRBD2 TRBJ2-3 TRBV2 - TGTGCCAGCAGTCTCAACTCGAATCTAGCCGGGGGGGGCGGATTT CASSLNSNLAGGGGF
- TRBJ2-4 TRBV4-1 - TGCGCCAGCAGCCAAGAACCTCAGGGTGGAAACATTCAGTACTTC CASSQEPQGGNIQYF
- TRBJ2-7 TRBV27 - TGTGCCAGCAGTTCCTCTACAGGGTGGTCCTACGAGCAGTACTTC CASSSSTGWSYEQYF
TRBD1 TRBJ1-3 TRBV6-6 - TGTGCCAGCAGTTACACCCTACAGGGGGCGGACACCATATATTTT CASSYTLQGADTIYF
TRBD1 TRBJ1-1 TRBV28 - TGTGCCACCCTTCATCCCGGGACAGGCCTGAACACTGAAGCTTTCTTT CATLHPGTGLNTEAFF
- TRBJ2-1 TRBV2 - TGTGCCAGCACTTTGCGGGGATCTTCCAATGAGCAGTTCTTC CASTLRGSSNEQFF
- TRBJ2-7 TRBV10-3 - TGTGCCATCAGTGAGTCGGCTAGCTGGGGTCTTAACGAGCAGTACTTC CAISESASWGLNEQYF
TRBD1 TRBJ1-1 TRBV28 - TGTGCCAGCAGTTACCCCAACAGGGGGACTGAAGCTTTCTTT CASSYPNRGTEAFF
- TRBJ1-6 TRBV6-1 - TGTGCCAGCAGTGATTTCGGTCTGAATTCACCCCTCCACTTT CASSDFGLNSPLHF
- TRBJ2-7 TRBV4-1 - TGCGCCAGCAGCCCGTTACTAGCTGCGGGGGAGCAGTACTTC CASSPLLAAGEQYF
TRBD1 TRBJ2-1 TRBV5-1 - TGCGCCAGCAGCCGAGTACAGGGGGCGGAATCAGGTGAGCAGTTCTTC CASSRVQGAESGEQFF
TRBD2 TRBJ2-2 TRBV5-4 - TGTGCCAGCAGCTTTAGCGGGAGAGACACCGGGGAGCTGTTTTTT CASSFSGRDTGELFF
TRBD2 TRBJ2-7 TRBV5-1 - TGCGCCAGCAGCTTGGGCCCCAAACCCGGGACTAGCGGGATTTTCTCCTACGAGCAGTACTTC CASSLGPKPGTSGIFSYEQYF
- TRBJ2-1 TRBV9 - TGTGCCAGCAGCGTAGATTGGGGTGGGGCCAATGAGCAGTTCTTC CASSVDWGGANEQFF
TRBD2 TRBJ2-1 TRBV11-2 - TGTGCCAGCAGCTTGGGACTAGCGGATTACAATGAGCAGTTCTTC CASSLGLADYNEQFF
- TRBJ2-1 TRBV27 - TGTGCCAGCAGTGGGGAAGGGGACAATGAGCAGTTCTTC CASSGEGDNEQFF
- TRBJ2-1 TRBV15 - TGTGCCACCAGCAGAGATCGGCCGGGATACAATGAGCAGTTCTTC CATSRDRPGYNEQFF
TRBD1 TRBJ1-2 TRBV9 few TGTGCCAGCAGCGAAAGGACAGGACTGGACTATGGCTACACCTTC CASSERTGLDYGYTF
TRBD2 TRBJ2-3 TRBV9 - TGTGCCAGCAGCGTGAGCGGGACTAAGGGGAGTCATGATACGCAGTATTTT CASSVSGTKGSHDTQYF
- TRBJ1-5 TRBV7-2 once TGTGCCAGCAGCTTAGTGGGAGGGAATCAGCCCCAGCATTTT CASSLVGGNQPQHF
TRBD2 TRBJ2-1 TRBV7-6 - TGTGCCAGCAGCTCACTACTAGCGGGAGGGCCGGATGAGCAGTTCTTC CASSSLLAGGPDEQFF
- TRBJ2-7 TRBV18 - TGTGCCAGCTCACCCGGACAGACCTACGAGCAGTACTTC CASSPGQTYEQYF
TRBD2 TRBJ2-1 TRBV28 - TGTGCCAGCAGTTCTCCGGGGGGGGGAGAGAGGTACAATGAGCAGTTCTTC CASSSPGGGERYNEQFF
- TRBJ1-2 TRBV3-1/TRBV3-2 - TGTGCCAGCAGCCAAGAAACCCTTTCGACATATGGCTACACCTTC CASSQETLSTYGYTF
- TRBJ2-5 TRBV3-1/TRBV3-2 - TGTGCCAGCAGCCGGGCCCCCGAGACCCAGTACTTC CASSRAPETQYF
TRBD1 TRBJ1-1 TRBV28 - TGTGCCAGCAGGGAGGACAGGAGGAACACTGAAGCTTTCTTT CASREDRRNTEAFF
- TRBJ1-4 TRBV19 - TGTGCCAGTAGCGGGAGGTGGACGGACATGGGGGAAAAACTGTTTTTT CASSGRWTDMGEKLFF
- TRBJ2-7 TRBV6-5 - TGTGCCAGCAGCTCACAGGAATACGAGCAGTACTTC CASSSQEYEQYF
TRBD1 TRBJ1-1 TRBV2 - TGTGCCAGCAGTCGGACTCTGACAGGGGGCAACACTGAAGCTTTCTTT CASSRTLTGGNTEAFF